The rows below give T cell receptor beta chains drawn from one sample of a study of blood T cell repertoires in COVID-19. Method: immunoSEQ multiplex PCR; TCRdb's copy keeps in-frame clones and lacks some. The repertoire holds about 210,000 clones, with around four fifths as singletons. Specimen: peripheral blood. These receptors all stem from a woman between 50 and 59 years old with active or convalescent COVID-19. Each CDR3 is given with its conserved first and last residue. The D gene is left open where the match is weak. Size values are once, few and many counts, or a class for expanded clones, and some rows have none.

size	D	V	J	CDR3	DNA
-	-	TRBV12-5	TRBJ2-5	CASGLVTRGGETQYF	TGTGCTAGTGGTTTGGTGACCAGAGGCGGAGAGACCCAGTACTTC
-	TRBD2	TRBV2	TRBJ2-3	CAGKTSAATDTQYF	TGTGCCGGTAAGACTAGCGCTGCCACAGATACGCAGTATTTT
-	-	TRBV11-1	TRBJ1-1	CASSLAPGKTEAFF	TGTGCCAGCAGCTTAGCTCCAGGGAAGACTGAAGCTTTCTTT
-	-	TRBV28	TRBJ2-2	CASGQSGGGTGELFF	TGTGCCAGCGGCCAATCAGGGGGAGGTACCGGGGAGCTGTTTTTT
few	TRBD1	TRBV28	TRBJ1-5	CASREGQQPQHF	TGTGCCAGCAGGGAGGGACAGCAGCCCCAGCATTTT
-	TRBD1	TRBV3-1/TRBV3-2	TRBJ1-1	CASSLRGPMNTEAFF	TGTGCCAGCAGCCTCAGGGGGCCAATGAACACTGAAGCTTTCTTT
-	-	TRBV2	TRBJ1-2	CASSEGGASYGYTF	TGTGCCAGCAGTGAAGGGGGAGCGTCCTATGGCTACACCTTC
-	-	TRBV6-5	TRBJ2-7	CASSTGTATYEQYF	TGTGCCAGCTCGACCGGGACTGCAACCTACGAGCAGTACTTC
-	-	TRBV25-1	TRBJ1-5	CASMRVNSNQPQHF	TGTGCCAGCATGAGGGTCAATAGCAATCAGCCCCAGCATTTT
-	-	TRBV5-1	TRBJ2-1	CASSLGQPNNEQFF	TGCGCCAGCAGCTTGGGACAACCAAACAATGAGCAGTTCTTC
-	TRBD1	TRBV13	TRBJ1-1	CASSRRTGWDTEAFF	TGTGCCAGCAGCCGTAGGACAGGATGGGACACTGAAGCTTTCTTT
-	-	TRBV30	TRBJ2-5	CAWKFPREGTQYF	TGTGCCTGGAAATTCCCCCGCGAGGGGACCCAGTACTTC
-	TRBD2	TRBV6-1	TRBJ2-1	CASSEEASGSDEQFF	TGTGCCAGCAGTGAAGAGGCTAGCGGGAGCGATGAGCAGTTCTTC
many	TRBD1	TRBV4-1	TRBJ1-2	CASSSRGYGYTF	TGCGCCAGCAGCAGCAGGGGGTATGGCTACACCTTC
once	-	TRBV5-1	TRBJ2-1	CASSLQWGDEQFF	TGCGCCAGCAGCTTACAGTGGGGGGATGAGCAGTTCTTC
-	TRBD1	TRBV6-5	TRBJ1-2	CASSPGQGLYGYTF	TGTGCCAGCAGCCCAGGACAGGGACTGTATGGCTACACCTTC
-	-	TRBV21-1	TRBJ1-5	CASTDRWNQPQHF	TGTGCCAGCACCGACAGGTGGAATCAGCCCCAGCATTTT
-	-	TRBV11-3	TRBJ2-7	CASSPGVKSYEQYF	TGTGCCAGCTCGCCGGGGGTTAAGTCCTACGAGCAGTACTTC
-	-	TRBV10-3	TRBJ2-2	CAIRGPGELFF	TGTGCCATCAGGGGCCCCGGGGAGCTGTTTTTT
-	-	TRBV28	TRBJ1-2	CASRRGGANYGYTF	TGTGCCAGCAGGCGGGGGGGCGCTAACTATGGCTACACCTTC
few	TRBD1	TRBV28	TRBJ1-2	CASSSQGGYGYTF	TGTGCCAGCAGTTCTCAGGGGGGCTATGGCTACACCTTC
few	-	TRBV7-3	TRBJ2-3	CASSSGLGGRNTQYF	TGTGCCAGCAGCTCCGGGTTAGGAGGGAGAAATACGCAGTATTTT
many	-	TRBV9	TRBJ1-2	CASSVYGYGYTF	TGTGCCAGCAGCGTCTACGGCTATGGCTACACCTTC
-	TRBD1	TRBV19	TRBJ2-7	CATRTGSSYEQYF	TGTGCCACTCGGACAGGGAGCTCCTACGAGCAGTACTTC
-	-	TRBV27	TRBJ1-5	CASSLYEGQPQHF	TGTGCCAGCAGTTTATATGAGGGTCAGCCCCAGCATTTT
-	TRBD2	TRBV5-1	TRBJ2-5	CASAGVAGETQYF	TGCGCCAGCGCCGGAGTAGCGGGAGAGACCCAGTACTTC
once	TRBD2	TRBV19	TRBJ2-1	CASSALTSGIPYNEQFF	TGTGCCAGTAGTGCCCTGACTAGCGGGATCCCCTACAATGAGCAGTTCTTC
-	-	TRBV14	TRBJ2-5	CASSQDSDLRETQYF	TGTGCCAGCAGCCAAGATAGCGACCTACGGGAGACCCAGTACTTC
-	-	TRBV27	TRBJ1-1	CASSYRVAANTEAFF	TGTGCCAGCTCGTATAGGGTAGCGGCGAACACTGAAGCTTTCTTT
once	TRBD1	TRBV27	TRBJ2-5	CASKKGAEETQYF	TGTGCCAGCAAGAAGGGGGCGGAGGAGACCCAGTACTTC
-	-	TRBV18	TRBJ1-3	CASSHRGDPIYF	TGTGCCAGCTCCCACCGGGGGGATCCCATATATTTT
-	-	TRBV5-1	TRBJ2-7	CASSSGQKYEQYF	TGCGCCAGCAGCTCCGGACAGAAGTACGAGCAGTACTTC
-	-	TRBV28	TRBJ2-7	CASSLHGNLQEQYF	TGTGCCAGCAGTTTACACGGGAACCTTCAGGAGCAGTACTTC
-	-	TRBV5-4	TRBJ1-1	CASSFAAVVTEAFF	TGTGCCAGCAGCTTCGCGGCGGTCGTCACTGAAGCTTTCTTT
-	-	TRBV5-1	TRBJ1-1	CASSSQMNTEAFF	TGCGCCAGCAGCTCCCAGATGAACACTGAAGCTTTCTTT
-	TRBD1	TRBV5-6	TRBJ2-5	CASSGGQGVLEWQETQYF	TGTGCCAGCAGTGGAGGACAGGGGGTGTTGGAGTGGCAAGAGACCCAGTACTTC
-	TRBD2	TRBV27	TRBJ2-1	CASSLAGGLGNEQFF	TGTGCCAGCAGCCTAGCGGGAGGTTTGGGCAATGAGCAGTTCTTC